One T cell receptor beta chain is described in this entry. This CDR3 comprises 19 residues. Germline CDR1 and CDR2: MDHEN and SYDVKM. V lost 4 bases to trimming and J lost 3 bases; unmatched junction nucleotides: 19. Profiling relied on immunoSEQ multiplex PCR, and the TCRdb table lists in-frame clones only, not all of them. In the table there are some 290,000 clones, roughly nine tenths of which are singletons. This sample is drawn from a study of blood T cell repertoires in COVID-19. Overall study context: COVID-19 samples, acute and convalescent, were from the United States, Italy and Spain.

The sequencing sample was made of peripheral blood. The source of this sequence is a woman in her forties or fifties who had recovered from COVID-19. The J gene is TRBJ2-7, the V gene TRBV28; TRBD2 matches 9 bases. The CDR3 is CASSSIISGSNGRYYEQYF. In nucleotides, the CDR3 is TGTGCCAGCAGTTCCATTATTAGCGGGAGCAATGGACGCTACTACGAGCAGTACTTC.